What follows are 21 T cell receptor beta chains derived from one specimen sequenced in a study of shared clonotypes between healthy human individuals. Assay used: immunoSEQ multiplex PCR; TCRdb lists only in-frame clones, some missing. The sample carries about 380,000 clones, approximately 96% recorded once. Sequencing used memory CD8+ T cells sorted from blood. Documented subset: CD45RO+ cells pooled with CCR7-negative TemRA cells. These receptors originate from a man aged 30-40 years in good health.

This clone appeared once. The V call is TRBV19, the J call TRBJ2-2; the D is unclear. Germline assignment: CDR1 LNHDA and CDR2 SQIVND (reference sequence). There are 15 residues in the CDR3. The V end lost 3 bases, the J end lost 4 bases, and 12 bases lay between the germline ends. The CDR3 region is CASSISGGSTGELFF. In DNA form, the CDR3 reads TGTGCCAGTAGTATCTCTGGCGGTAGCACCGGGGAGCTGTTTTTT.

V and J are TRBV10-2 and TRBJ1-3; D is unclear. Germline V lookup: CDR1 WSHSY, CDR2 SAAADI. The CDR3 runs 13 residues. Deletions cut 2 bases from V and 2 bases from J, with 4 bases between. The CDR3 is CASSEGAGNTIYF. The CDR3 bases are TGCGCCAGCAGTGAGGGGGCTGGAAACACCATATATTTT.

This chain links TRBV27 with TRBJ2-1; 10 nucleotides match TRBD1. V shed 11 bases, J shed 4 bases, and the junction held 17 bases outside the gene matches. The germline gives CDR1 MNHEY, CDR2 SMNVEV (reference sequence). The CDR3 is made up of 17 amino acids. In DNA, the CDR3 is TGTGCCGCGGCGGGACAGGGGACACCAGCGGCATACAATGAGCAGTTCTTC. Translated: CAAAGQGTPAAYNEQFF.

The rearrangement links TRBV5-4 to TRBJ1-1, with 7 bases matching TRBD1. J gave up 2 bases and V 6 bases, and 4 bases lay outside the gene matches. This CDR3 has 13 amino acids. The germline CDR1 and CDR2 sequences are SGHNT and YYREEE (reference sequence). The CDR3 DNA is TGTGCCAGCAACAACAGGGGTAACACTGAAGCTTTCTTT. This sequence encodes CASNNRGNTEAFF.

This clone was seen just once. V is TRBV7-2 and J is TRBJ1-1; no clear D. Trimming shortened V by 8 bases and J by 0 bases, and 7 bases separated the two germline ends. The CDR3 covers 12 residues. CDR1 is SGHTA and CDR2 is FQGNSA in the germline V gene. The DNA for the CDR3 is TGTGCCAGCTCCCACATGAACACTGAAGCTTTCTTT. This encodes CASSHMNTEAFF.

This sequence joins TRBV10-3 and TRBJ2-1; 8 bases agree with TRBD2. The CDR3 runs 12 residues. The junction had 3 bases not matched to a gene; V was cut back by 6 bases and J by 8 bases. In germline, CDR1 is ENHRY, CDR2 SYGVKD. The CDR3 nucleotides read TGTGCCATCAGGACGGGAGGGGATGAGCAGTTCTTC. This sequence encodes CAIRTGGDEQFF.

The chain uses TRBV21-1 and TRBJ1-3. TRBV21-1 is an annotated pseudogene. CDR3 length: 14 residues. The CDR3 spells CASSPERLGNTIYF. DNA for the CDR3: TGTGCCAGCAGCCCCGAGAGGTTGGGAAACACCATATATTTT.

V gene TRBV27 combines with J gene TRBJ1-1; D call uncertain. CDR1 and CDR2 from the germline V gene are MNHEY and SMNVEV (reference sequence). V shed 11 bases and J shed 4 bases, with 8 bases lying between them. The CDR3 has 10 residues. CDR3 protein: CASGFTEAFF. CDR3 coding DNA: TGTGCCTCGGGGTTCACTGAAGCTTTCTTT.

The J gene is TRBJ2-7, the V gene TRBV4-1; the D is unclear. The ends were cut back, 5 bases at V and 5 bases at J, with 16 bases in the middle. This CDR3 comprises 14 residues. Germline V CDR1 and CDR2: MGHRA, YSYEKL. The CDR3 reads CASSSHLGRDEQYF. For the CDR3, the DNA is TGCGCCAGCAGCTCCCACCTCGGTAGGGACGAGCAGTACTTC.

The V and J genes are TRBV6-1 and TRBJ2-7; a possible D gene is TRBD2 (6 bases). The V end was cut by 5 bases, the J end by 6 bases, with 17 bases between. CDR3 length: 14 amino acids. Germline-derived CDR1 and CDR2 are MNHNS and SASEGT. The CDR3 sequence: CASSTGGGSGEQYF. CDR3 sequence (DNA): TGTGCCAGCAGTACCGGTGGGGGGTCCGGCGAGCAGTACTTC.

This chain joins TRBV14 and TRBJ2-3, with D hard to call. With 1 base removed from V and 2 bases from J, the gap between germline ends came to 10 bases. The CDR3 length is 15 residues. The germline V gene has CDR1 SGHDN and CDR2 FVKESK. DNA for the CDR3: TGTGCCAGCAGCCAAGGAAATTTCGCCACAGATACGCAGTATTTT. Protein: CASSQGNFATDTQYF.

As concerns this clone: Its ends do not fully match the called genes, so a read error is possible. The CDR3 is CASSLGTKEAQYF. CDR3 DNA: TGCGCCAGCAGCTTGGGGACTAAAGAGGCCCAGTACTTC. The gene calls are TRBV5-1 and TRBJ2-5; D might be TRBD2 (6 bases). The CDR3 is 13 amino acids. Germline-derived CDR1 and CDR2 are SGHRS and YFSETQ. The whole variable domain, remainder taken from reference TRBV5-1 and TRBJ2-5, is KAGVTQTPRYLIKTRGQQVTLSCSPISGHRSVSWYQQTPGQGLQFLFEYFSETQRNKGNFPGRFSGRQFSNSRSEMNVSTLELGDSALYLCASSLGTKEAQYFGPGTRLLVL.

The rearrangement uses TRBV18 and TRBJ2-7, with 13 bases identical to TRBD2. This CDR3 spans 17 amino acids. Germline CDR1 KGHSH, CDR2 LQKENI. V lost 3 bases and J lost 0; bases outside the gene matches: 5. CDR3 region: CASSPGTSGISSYEQYF. CDR3 coding DNA: TGTGCCAGCTCACCCGGGACTAGCGGGATAAGCTCCTACGAGCAGTACTTC.

The chain uses TRBV19 and TRBJ1-2; 12 bases match TRBD1. Germline assignment: CDR1 LNHDA and CDR2 SQIVND (reference sequence). The CDR3 has 15 amino acids. J gave up 8 bases and V 1 base, and 5 bases lay outside the gene matches. For the CDR3, the DNA is TGTGCCAGTAGTATAGCAGGGACAGGGGGCGACGGCTACACCTTC. It encodes CASSIAGTGGDGYTF.

V gene TRBV28 combines with J gene TRBJ2-7; D uncertain. Germline-derived CDR1 and CDR2 are MDHEN and SYDVKM. V lost 2 bases to trimming and J lost 5 bases, with 13 bases between them. The CDR3 sequence is 14 residues long. Here the CDR3 reads CASSLSLKGNEQYF. CDR3 in DNA: TGTGCCAGCAGTTTAAGCCTCAAAGGGAACGAGCAGTACTTC.

This chain links TRBV29-1 with TRBJ2-3; D ambiguous. Germline CDR1 is SQVTM and CDR2 is ANQGSEA. Trimming took 2 bases from V and 2 from J, leaving 8 bases between them. This CDR3 comprises 13 residues. The CDR3 DNA reads as TGCAGCGTTGAACTTCAGGACACAGATACGCAGTATTTT. Protein: CSVELQDTDTQYF.

The chain recombines TRBV2 with TRBJ2-3, with TRBD2 matching 9 bases. Germline V gene lookup returns CDR1 SNHLY and CDR2 FYNNEI. Trimming took 6 bases from V and 2 from J; bases not matched to a gene: 3. The CDR3 consists of 14 residues. Here the CDR3 reads CASRGTSLTDTQYF. CDR3 coding DNA: TGTGCCAGCAGGGGGACTAGCCTCACAGATACGCAGTATTTT.

This clone was observed once. The chain carries TRBV5-5 and TRBJ1-4, with D hard to call. The CDR3 runs 16 residues. The V and J ends lost 0 bases and 2 bases respectively, with 11 bases between them. Looked up from germline, CDR1 is SGHKS and CDR2 is YYEKEE (reference sequence). The CDR3 loop is CASSLGGRTTNEKLFF. In DNA, the CDR3 is TGTGCCAGCAGCTTGGGAGGGAGGACGACTAATGAAAAACTGTTTTTT.

The chain joins TRBV11-1 to TRBJ2-7; tentatively, D is TRBD2 (6 bases). Germline CDR1 and CDR2: SGHAT and FQDESV (reference sequence). Trimming took 5 bases from V and 7 from J, leaving 12 bases between them. The CDR3 is 12 residues long. CDR3 DNA: TGTGCCAGCAGCGTCCTAGCGAAGGAGCAGTACTTC. It translates to CASSVLAKEQYF.

V usage is TRBV5-6 and J usage is TRBJ1-5; D remains ambiguous. V gave up 0 bases and J gave up 3 bases, with 10 bases separating them. Germline values: CDR1 SGHDT, CDR2 YYEEEE. There are 15 residues in the CDR3. The CDR3 loop is CASSLDGRSNQPQHF. The CDR3 DNA sequence: TGTGCCAGCAGCTTGGACGGGAGATCCAATCAGCCCCAGCATTTT.

This clone was counted between two and nine times. V usage is TRBV2 and J usage is TRBJ1-5, with a possible D match to TRBD1 (6 bases). Germline loops: CDR1 SNHLY, CDR2 FYNNEI. V was trimmed by 8 bases and J by 5 bases, leaving 7 bases between them. The length of the CDR3 is 11 residues. The CDR3 coding sequence is TGTGCCAGCGGGGGGCATCAGCCCCAGCATTTT. Translating it yields CASGGHQPQHF.